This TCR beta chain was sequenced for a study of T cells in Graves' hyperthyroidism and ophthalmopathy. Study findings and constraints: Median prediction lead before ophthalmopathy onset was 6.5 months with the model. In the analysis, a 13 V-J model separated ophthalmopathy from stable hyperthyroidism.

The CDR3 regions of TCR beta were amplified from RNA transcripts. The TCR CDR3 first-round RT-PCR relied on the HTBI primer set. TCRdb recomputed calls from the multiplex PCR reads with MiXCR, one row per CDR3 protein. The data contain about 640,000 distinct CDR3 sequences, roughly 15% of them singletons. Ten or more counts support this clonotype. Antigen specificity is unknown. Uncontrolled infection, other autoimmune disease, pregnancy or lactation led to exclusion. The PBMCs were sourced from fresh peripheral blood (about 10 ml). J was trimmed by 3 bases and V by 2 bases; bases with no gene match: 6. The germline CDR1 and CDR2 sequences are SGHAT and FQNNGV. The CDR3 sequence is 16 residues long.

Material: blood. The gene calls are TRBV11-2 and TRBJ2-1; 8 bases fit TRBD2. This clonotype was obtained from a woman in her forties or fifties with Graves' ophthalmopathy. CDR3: CASSLMPAGDYNEQFF. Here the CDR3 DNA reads TGTGCCAGCAGCTTAATGCCAGCGGGGGACTACAATGAGCAGTTCTTC.